This passage covers 18 T cell receptor beta chains from one sample sequenced in a study of T cell responses to AZD1222 COVID-19 vaccine. Sequencing used immunoSEQ multiplex PCR; TCRdb keeps in-frame clones, though not all of them. The repertoire has about 97,000 clones, about 89% of them found once; the top ten carry 6.5% to 8%. The specimen comprised peripheral blood, sampled on day 0 of AZD1222 vaccination. All receptors derive from an adult in good health.

The rearrangement uses TRBV7-2 and TRBJ1-3; D possibly corresponds to TRBD1 (6 bases). Germline V gene sequence: CDR1 SGHTA, CDR2 FQGNSA. V was cut by 11 bases and J by 3 bases, with 17 bases left in between. The CDR3 contains 14 residues. The CDR3 DNA is TGTGCCTCGGGCGGGGGCGCGGATGGAAACACCATATATTTT. It encodes CASGGGADGNTIYF.

The genes are TRBV6-5 and TRBJ2-7, with D tentatively TRBD2 (5 bases). The V end was cut by 7 bases, the J end by 3 bases, with 13 bases between. Germline CDR1 MNHEY, CDR2 SVGAGI. The CDR3 consists of 13 residues. CDR3 protein: CASTKVAGYEQYF. Written as DNA, the CDR3 is TGTGCCAGCACGAAGGTTGCGGGCTACGAGCAGTACTTC.

The chain joins TRBV6-5 to TRBJ2-3; TRBD1 aligns across 7 bases. CDR3 size: 14 residues. Trimming removed 5 bases from V and 9 bases from J; junction bases left unmatched: 11. Germline V gene sequence: CDR1 MNHEY, CDR2 SVGAGI. CDR3 protein: CASSLGQSGSTQYF. CDR3 nucleotide sequence: TGTGCCAGCAGTCTGGGACAGTCGGGCTCAACGCAGTATTTT.

The V gene is TRBV27, the J gene TRBJ1-4; D is unresolved. Germline CDR1 is MNHEY and CDR2 is SMNVEV (reference sequence). The CDR3 runs to 15 residues. V was shortened by 3 bases and J by 5 bases, with 13 bases between the two germline ends. In DNA form, the CDR3 reads TGTGCCAGCAGTTTTTCGTGGCAGATAAATGAAAAACTGTTTTTT. It encodes CASSFSWQINEKLFF.

The V and J genes are TRBV2 and TRBJ1-4; D unclear. Germline V CDR1 and CDR2: SNHLY, FYNNEI. Deletions cut 1 base from V and 8 bases from J, with 5 bases between. There are 12 residues in the CDR3. CDR3 DNA: TGTGCCAGCAGTGAAGTGGAGGAAAAACTGTTTTTT. Its protein product is CASSEVEEKLFF.

The rearrangement uses TRBV5-1 and TRBJ2-5; a weak D match, TRBD2 (5 bases). Trimming removed 0 bases at V and 1 base at J, with 10 bases between. The CDR3 runs 15 residues. Germline CDR1 SGHRS, CDR2 YFSETQ. The CDR3 region is CASSLVSEGQETQYF. The CDR3 nucleotides are TGCGCCAGCAGCTTGGTGTCAGAGGGCCAAGAGACCCAGTACTTC.

V and J are TRBV28 and TRBJ2-1, with 9 bases aligning to TRBD2. J gave up 7 bases and V 5 bases, and 15 bases lay outside the gene matches. Per the germline V gene, CDR1 is MDHEN and CDR2 is SYDVKM. This CDR3 comprises 17 residues. CDR3 DNA: TGTGCCAGCAGTCCCCACGGGCGGGGGGGCCTAGTAAATGAGCAGTTCTTC. Encoded protein: CASSPHGRGGLVNEQFF. The variable domain in full, completed from reference TRBV28 and TRBJ2-1, reads DVKVTQSSRYLVKRTGEKVFLECVQDMDHENMFWYRQDPGLGLRLIYFSYDVKMKEKGDIPEGYSVSREKKERFSLILESASTNQTSMYLCASSPHGRGGLVNEQFFGPGTRLTVL.

The chain carries TRBV27 and TRBJ1-1; TRBD1 is a possible D gene (5 bases). V was clipped by 7 bases and J by 0 bases, with 15 bases between them. Germline V gene sequence: CDR1 MNHEY, CDR2 SMNVEV (reference sequence). The CDR3 is 15 residues long. The CDR3 spells CASKQADRMNTEAFF. The CDR3 DNA sequence: TGTGCCAGCAAACAGGCCGACAGAATGAACACTGAAGCTTTCTTT.

The V call is TRBV6-2 or TRBV6-3, the J call TRBJ1-1; TRBD1 matches 10 bases. Trimming at V came to 2 bases and at J to 5 bases, leaving 5 bases not matched to a gene. This CDR3 contains 15 residues. From germline, CDR1 is MNHEY and CDR2 SVGEGT. CDR3 nucleotide sequence: TGTGCCAGCAGTTACGGGGACAGGGGTGATACTGAAGCTTTCTTT. Residues: CASSYGDRGDTEAFF.

The rearrangement uses TRBV7-9 and TRBJ2-3; D unclear. Trimming removed 5 bases at V and 6 bases at J, with 9 bases between. The CDR3 contains 12 residues. Looked up from germline, CDR1 is SEHNR and CDR2 is FQNEAQ (reference sequence). CDR3 in DNA: TGTGCCAGCAGCCCCACGATCGATACGCAGTATTTT. Translation gives CASSPTIDTQYF.

This chain joins TRBV29-1 and TRBJ1-1; D possibly corresponds to TRBD1 (5 bases). CDR1 is SQVTM and CDR2 is ANQGSEA in the germline V gene. The CDR3 runs 12 residues. The V gene lost 4 bases and the J gene lost 0 bases, with 6 bases spanning the gap. DNA of the CDR3: TGCAGCGTTGCAGGGTTGAACACTGAAGCTTTCTTT. This encodes CSVAGLNTEAFF.

The chain employs TRBV18 and TRBJ1-5; no clear D. The CDR3 consists of 17 residues. Germline values: CDR1 KGHSH, CDR2 LQKENI. The V end was cut by 2 bases, the J end by 3 bases, with 17 bases between. The DNA of the CDR3 is TGTGCCAGCTCACCAGGAGGAAATGCCTATGACAATCAGCCCCAGCATTTT. This encodes CASSPGGNAYDNQPQHF.

The chain joins TRBV5-1 to TRBJ2-1; maybe TRBD2 (5 bases). This CDR3 contains 14 residues. The V gene's germline CDR1 is SGHRS and CDR2 YFSETQ. V was pared by 0 bases and J by 4 bases, with 8 bases between. This chain's CDR3 is CASSLDSGYNEQFF. CDR3 DNA: TGCGCCAGCAGCTTGGACAGCGGTTACAATGAGCAGTTCTTC.

This clone was found a few times. This rearrangement joins TRBV4-1 to TRBJ1-4, with 8 positions matching TRBD1. The germline V gene encodes CDR1 MGHRA and CDR2 YSYEKL. The CDR3 spans 18 residues. V lost 4 bases, J lost 8 bases, and 18 bases stayed unmatched. For the CDR3, the DNA is TGCGCCAGCAGCCCTATGCCCTATAGGACAGGGAGGCGGGAAAAACTGTTTTTT. It translates to CASSPMPYRTGRREKLFF.

The chain links TRBV28 to TRBJ2-5; D gene uncertain. Germline values: CDR1 MDHEN, CDR2 SYDVKM. V was shortened by 5 bases and J by 4 bases, with 17 bases between the two germline ends. This CDR3 comprises 15 residues. The DNA of the CDR3 is TGTGCCAGCAGTGCGATGGGTGGTTCTCGAGAGACCCAGTACTTC. It specifies CASSAMGGSRETQYF.

The chain links TRBV19 to TRBJ1-5, with D maybe TRBD1 (6 bases). Germline CDR1 and CDR2: LNHDA and SQIVND (reference sequence). This CDR3 spans 16 amino acids. V dropped 3 bases and J dropped 1 base, with 13 bases sitting between them. The CDR3 protein is CASSIVRGWSNQPQHF. The CDR3 DNA reads TGTGCCAGTAGTATCGTCAGGGGTTGGAGCAATCAGCCCCAGCATTTT.

This clone turned up a few times. DNA of the CDR3: TGTGCCAGCAGCTTGTCGGGGGCGCCTCCCAATGAAAAACTGTTTTTT. Protein: CASSLSGAPPNEKLFF. The chain joins TRBV7-9 to TRBJ1-4; D is possibly TRBD1 (6 bases). Germline CDR1 is SEHNR and CDR2 is FQNEAQ (reference sequence). Trimming left V 3 bases short and J 5 bases short, with 16 bases between. The CDR3 contains 16 residues.

The chain combines TRBV30 with TRBJ2-3, with a possible D match to TRBD2 (7 bases). The CDR3 covers 17 residues. Germline V gene sequence: CDR1 GTSNPN, CDR2 SVGIG (reference sequence). V was clipped by 0 bases and J by 2 bases, with 18 bases between them. CDR3 in DNA: TGTGCCTGGAGTGTACAAGGGGGGGGCCTATTCACAGATACGCAGTATTTT. Translating gives CAWSVQGGGLFTDTQYF.